A single T cell receptor (beta chain) is shown here with its context. The data stem from a study of control samples from healthy donors and cancer patients. The CDR3 runs 15 residues. Germline loops: CDR1 SGHRS, CDR2 YFSETQ. After removal of 4 bases from V and 9 bases from J, the junction contained 9 bases not matched to a gene. Produced via immunoSEQ multiplex PCR; TCRdb's table is partial and in-frame only. The sample consists of more than 100,000 clones, approximately 90% of them appearing once. The sequence was obtained from a woman younger than 35 in good health. The sample taken for sequencing was blood. This chain joins TRBV5-1 and TRBJ2-1, with TRBD1 matching over 11 bases. CDR3 residues: CASSIGQGASGEQFF. DNA of the CDR3: TGCGCCAGCAGCATCGGACAGGGGGCTTCGGGTGAGCAGTTCTTC.